Each of the 23 T cell receptor beta chains below was sequenced from the same sample in a study of T-cell reconstitution after alpha-beta-depleted transplantation in children. Preparation of the TCRbeta library involved a method that used unique molecular identifiers. Via MiXCR, TCRdb re-called the PCR reads, giving one row per CDR3 protein. The table lists about 310,000 distinct CDR3 sequences, around 25% of them singletons, with 10% to 11% in the top ten. Sequences were derived from PBMCs, mostly from graft donor cells, sampled 180 days after TCRalphabeta/CD19-depleted stem cell transplant. These receptors all come from a male patient younger than 18 who had a stem cell transplant for acute lymphoblastic leukemia, so the T cells may come from the graft donor.

The chain employs TRBV5-4 and TRBJ2-5; weak D call: TRBD2 (6 bases). Trimming removed 0 bases at V and 0 bases at J, with 15 bases between. This CDR3 has 17 amino acids. The V gene's germline CDR1 is SGHNT and CDR2 YYREEE (reference sequence). CDR3 protein: CASSLAGIAVYQETQYF. The DNA of the CDR3 is TGTGCCAGCAGCTTGGCCGGAATAGCGGTGTACCAAGAGACCCAGTACTTC.

This clonotype has more than one count but fewer than ten. The V gene is TRBV7-9, the J gene TRBJ1-1; TRBD1 might be the D (5 bases). Germline-derived CDR1 and CDR2 are SEHNR and FQNEAQ (reference sequence). This CDR3 comprises 14 residues. V was trimmed by 1 base and J by 5 bases, leaving 11 bases between them. The CDR3 DNA reads as TGTGCCAGCAGCTTAGGCAGGGCCCGGACTGAAGCTTTCTTT. It codes for CASSLGRARTEAFF.

The J gene is TRBJ1-2, the V gene TRBV5-1, with 7 bases matching TRBD1. CDR1 and CDR2 (germline): SGHRS, YFSETQ. J was trimmed by 5 bases and V by 3 bases; bases with no gene match: 1. This CDR3 is 12 amino acids long. The CDR3 here is CASSWDSYGYTF. Here the CDR3 DNA reads TGCGCCAGCAGCTGGGACAGTTATGGCTACACCTTC.

This clonotype appeared a few times. V is TRBV4-1 and J is TRBJ2-3, with D unresolved. In germline, CDR1 is MGHRA, CDR2 YSYEKL. This CDR3 comprises 12 residues. V was pared by 3 bases and J by 6 bases, with 7 bases between. CDR3 DNA sequence: TGCGCCAGCAGCCAGCCCCTGGATACGCAGTATTTT. This translates into CASSQPLDTQYF.

The CDR3 DNA sequence: TGTGCCAGCAGCTTGGCGGTTGGAGGGGAAAAACTGTTTTTT. This encodes CASSLAVGGEKLFF. This sequence joins TRBV5-5 and TRBJ1-4; D gene unclear. Germline V gene lookup returns CDR1 SGHKS and CDR2 YYEKEE (reference sequence). The CDR3 consists of 14 residues. The V end was cut by 0 bases, the J end by 8 bases, with 11 bases between.

This sequence joins TRBV29-1 and TRBJ2-7; weak D call: TRBD1 (6 bases). Per germline, CDR1 SQVTM and CDR2 ANQGSEA. This CDR3 comprises 12 residues. With 2 bases removed from V and 5 bases from J, the gap between germline ends came to 10 bases. DNA for the CDR3: TGCAGCGTTGAACAAACAGGGCACGAGCAGTACTTC. Protein: CSVEQTGHEQYF.

This clonotype has only a few counts. This rearrangement joins TRBV6-1 to TRBJ2-7; tentative D call: TRBD2 (5 bases). This CDR3 region has 13 residues. Germline V gene sequence: CDR1 MNHNS, CDR2 SASEGT. With 2 bases removed from V and 6 bases from J, the gap between germline ends came to 11 bases. CDR3 coding DNA: TGTGCCAGCAGTGAACAGAGGAGGACCGAGCAGTACTTC. Residues: CASSEQRRTEQYF.

This clonotype has a handful of counts. V gene TRBV5-1 combines with J gene TRBJ1-2, with 7 positions matching TRBD1. Germline-derived CDR1 and CDR2 are SGHRS and YFSETQ. The CDR3 contains 17 residues. Losses at the gene ends were 4 bases for V and 4 bases for J; bases not matched to a gene: 16. CDR3 sequence reads: CASSLLTSGQSSYGYTF. The CDR3 region has the DNA TGCGCCAGCAGCCTACTAACCTCGGGACAGTCGAGCTATGGCTACACCTTC.

With regard to this clonotype: One junction end does not reproduce the germline sequence, and a read error may be involved. The chain combines TRBV4-1 with TRBJ1-4; 8 nucleotides agree with TRBD1. This CDR3 has 15 residues. Germline values: CDR1 MGHRA, CDR2 YSYEKL. CDR3 region: CANSQNRGANEKLFF. DNA for the CDR3: TGCGCCAACAGCCAAAACAGGGGGGCTAATGAAAAACTGTTTTTT.

This clonotype turned up a few times. The rearrangement joins TRBV13 to TRBJ2-7, with D unresolved. Germline CDR1 reads PRHDT; CDR2 reads FYEKMQ (reference sequence). CDR3 length: 18 amino acids. V was shortened by 0 bases and J by 1 base, with 19 bases between the two germline ends. CDR3 bases: TGTGCCAGCAGCTTAGGCCTCGGACGGTGGAGACTTTCCTACGAGCAGTACTTC. Its protein is CASSLGLGRWRLSYEQYF.

This clonotype was seen a few times. This sequence joins TRBV7-9 and TRBJ2-7; 8 bases are shared with TRBD1. CDR3 length equals 14 residues. Germline V lookup: CDR1 SEHNR, CDR2 FQNEAQ (reference sequence). Trimming took 5 bases from V and 4 from J; bases not matched to a gene: 7. In nucleotides, the CDR3 is TGTGCCAGCAGCGGACAGGGAGAGGTGTACGAGCAGTACTTC. It yields the protein CASSGQGEVYEQYF.

This clonotype was recorded once. The junction departs from germline at one end; a sequencing error may be responsible. J is TRBJ2-1 and V is TRBV5-1; unclear D gene. Germline assignment: CDR1 SGHRS and CDR2 YFSETQ. The CDR3 is made up of 15 amino acids. The CDR3 DNA sequence: TGCGCCTGCAGGTTGTTAGCTTCAAACTACAATGAGCAGTTCTTC. Translated, it gives CACRLLASNYNEQFF.

This clonotype was seen only a few times. V is TRBV5-1 and J is TRBJ2-4; 7 nucleotides align to TRBD2. The CDR3 length is 18 residues. CDR1 and CDR2 from the germline V gene are SGHRS and YFSETQ. V lost 3 bases to trimming and J lost 0 bases; unmatched junction nucleotides: 12. The CDR3 DNA sequence: TGCGCCAGCAGCTCCTCCGGGGGGAAAGGCCTAGCCAAAAACATTCAGTACTTC. Encoded protein: CASSSSGGKGLAKNIQYF. Together with reference TRBV5-1 and TRBJ2-4, the CDR3 gives the full variable domain: KAGVTQTPRYLIKTRGQQVTLSCSPISGHRSVSWYQQTPGQGLQFLFEYFSETQRNKGNFPGRFSGRQFSNSRSEMNVSTLELGDSALYLCASSSSGGKGLAKNIQYFGAGTRLSVL.

V usage is TRBV5-1 and J usage is TRBJ1-2; D possibly corresponds to TRBD1 (6 bases). The CDR3 length is 15 residues. Trimming pared 4 bases from V and 4 bases from J, leaving 17 bases between. Germline V lookup: CDR1 SGHRS, CDR2 YFSETQ. In DNA, the CDR3 is TGCGCCAGCAGCCTGCCGGGGGGCGCGGGCTATGGCTACACCTTC. Amino acid sequence: CASSLPGGAGYGYTF.

The chain employs TRBV5-1 and TRBJ2-2; the D gene is possibly TRBD2 (5 bases). Looked up from germline, CDR1 is SGHRS and CDR2 is YFSETQ. Trimming pared 0 bases from V and 3 bases from J, leaving 12 bases between. This CDR3 has 16 amino acids. The CDR3 DNA sequence: TGCGCCAGCAGCTTGGCCGAGGGATTTTACACCGGGGAGCTGTTTTTT. It encodes CASSLAEGFYTGELFF.

The chain recombines TRBV11-2 with TRBJ2-3, with 12 positions matching TRBD2. This CDR3 region has 17 residues. Trimming cost V 4 bases and J 1 base; bases outside gene matches: 6. The V gene's germline CDR1 is SGHAT and CDR2 FQNNGV. The CDR3 sequence is CASSSRTSGTGTDTQYF. For the CDR3, the DNA is TGTGCCAGCAGCTCGAGGACTAGCGGGACGGGCACAGATACGCAGTATTTT.

This sequence joins TRBV15 and TRBJ2-3, with 7 bases that match TRBD1. The CDR3 totals 17 residues. V was clipped by 5 bases and J by 1 base; unmatched bases: 12. Germline V gene data show CDR1 as LNHNV and CDR2 as YYDKDF (reference sequence). CDR3 sequence: CATSGLPPGQRTDTQYF. The CDR3 nucleotides read TGTGCCACCAGCGGCTTACCTCCGGGACAGCGCACAGATACGCAGTATTTT.

The chain couples TRBV20-1 to TRBJ1-2; 11 bases align to TRBD1. The CDR3 sequence is 17 residues long. Germline V gene data show CDR1 as DFQATT and CDR2 as SNEGSKA (reference sequence). With 5 bases clipped from V and 0 bases from J, the junction kept 11 bases outside the gene matches. The CDR3 DNA is TGCAGTGCTCGGACAGGGGGCTATGGAATCCCTAACTATGGCTACACCTTC. Translation: CSARTGGYGIPNYGYTF.

The gene calls are TRBV9 and TRBJ2-5, with 9 bases identical to TRBD1. Germline V gene lookup returns CDR1 SGDLS and CDR2 YYNGEE. Trimming at V came to 1 base and at J to 10 bases, leaving 17 bases not matched to a gene. The length of the CDR3 is 17 residues. CDR3 region: CASSVNAGTLQGAIQYF. In nucleotides, the CDR3 is TGTGCCAGCAGCGTAAACGCGGGTACCTTACAGGGGGCGATCCAGTACTTC.

This clonotype appeared a few times. CDR3 nucleotide sequence: TGTGCCAGCAGTTACCGGACTAGCGGGTACAATGAGCAGTTCTTC. Residues: CASSYRTSGYNEQFF. This chain uses TRBV12-3 or TRBV12-4 with TRBJ2-1, with TRBD2 matching over 11 bases. The CDR3 sequence is 15 residues long. V lost 4 bases and J lost 4; bases outside the gene matches: 3.

The chain recombines TRBV7-2 with TRBJ1-5; 8 bases fit TRBD1. This CDR3 region has 14 residues. Germline CDR1 is SGHTA and CDR2 is FQGNSA. V was clipped by 4 bases and J by 2 bases; unmatched bases: 1. As DNA, the CDR3 is TGTGCCAGCAGCTCGACAGGGGGCAATCAGCCCCAGCATTTT. Encoded protein: CASSSTGGNQPQHF.

The genes are TRBV18 and TRBJ2-7; 11 bases are shared with TRBD1. With 6 bases clipped from V and 6 bases from J, the junction kept 10 bases outside the gene matches. CDR1 and CDR2 (germline): KGHSH, LQKENI. The CDR3 loop spans 15 amino acids. The CDR3 region has the DNA TGTGCCAGCTCGTCTTCCGGGACAGGGGGTGGCGAGCAGTACTTC. Translating gives CASSSSGTGGGEQYF. The entire variable domain, with the rest obtained from reference TRBV18 and TRBJ2-7, is as follows: NAGVMQNPRHLVRRRGQEARLRCSPMKGHSHVYWYRQLPEEGLKFMVYLQKENIIDESGMPKERFSAEFPKEGPSILRIQQVVRGDSAAYFCASSSSGTGGGEQYFGPGTRLTVT.

This clonotype came up a few times. This CDR3 reads CASSIRDRRNGANVLTF. The CDR3 region has the DNA TGTGCCAGCAGCATCCGGGACAGGAGAAATGGGGCCAACGTCCTGACTTTC. V and J are TRBV9 and TRBJ2-6; 8 nucleotides line up with TRBD1. The CDR3 is 17 residues long. J was trimmed by 3 bases and V by 4 bases; bases with no gene match: 9. CDR1 is SGDLS, CDR2 YYNGEE, per germline.